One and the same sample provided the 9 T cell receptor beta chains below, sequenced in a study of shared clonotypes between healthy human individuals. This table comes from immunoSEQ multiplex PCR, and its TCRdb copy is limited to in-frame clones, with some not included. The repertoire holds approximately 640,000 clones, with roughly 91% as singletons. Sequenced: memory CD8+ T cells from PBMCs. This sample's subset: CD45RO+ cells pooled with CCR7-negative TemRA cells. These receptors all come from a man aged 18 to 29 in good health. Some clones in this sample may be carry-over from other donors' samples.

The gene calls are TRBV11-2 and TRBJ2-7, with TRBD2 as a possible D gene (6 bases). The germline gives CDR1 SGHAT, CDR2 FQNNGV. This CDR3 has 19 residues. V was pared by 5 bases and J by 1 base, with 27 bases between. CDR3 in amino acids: CASSPRVGAPAGRSYEQYF. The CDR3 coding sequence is TGTGCCAGCAGCCCCCGGGTGGGAGCCCCGGCAGGGAGGTCCTACGAGCAGTACTTC.

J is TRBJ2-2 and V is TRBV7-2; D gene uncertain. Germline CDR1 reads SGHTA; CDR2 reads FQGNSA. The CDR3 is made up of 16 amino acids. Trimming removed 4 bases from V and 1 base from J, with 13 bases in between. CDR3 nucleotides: TGTGCCAGCAGCTCCTACAGAGATGGGAACACCGGGGAGCTGTTTTTT. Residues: CASSSYRDGNTGELFF. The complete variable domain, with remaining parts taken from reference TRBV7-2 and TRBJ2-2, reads GAGVSQSPSNKVTEKGKDVELRCDPISGHTALYWYRQSLGQGLEFLIYFQGNSAPDKSGLPSDRFSAERTGGSVSTLTIQRTQQEDSAVYLCASSSYRDGNTGELFFGEGSRLTVL.

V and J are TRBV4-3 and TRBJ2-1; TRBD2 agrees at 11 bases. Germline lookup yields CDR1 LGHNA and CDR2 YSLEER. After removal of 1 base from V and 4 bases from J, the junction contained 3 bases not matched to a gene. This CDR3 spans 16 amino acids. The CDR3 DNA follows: TGCGCCAGCAGCCAAGGACTAGCGGGAATTTACAATGAGCAGTTCTTC. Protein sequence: CASSQGLAGIYNEQFF.

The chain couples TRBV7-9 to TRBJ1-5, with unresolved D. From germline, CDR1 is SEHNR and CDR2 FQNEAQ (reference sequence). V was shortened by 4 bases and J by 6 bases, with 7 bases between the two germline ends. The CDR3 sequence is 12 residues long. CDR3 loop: CASSYPSQPQHF. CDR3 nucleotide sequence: TGTGCCAGCAGCTACCCGAGTCAGCCCCAGCATTTT.

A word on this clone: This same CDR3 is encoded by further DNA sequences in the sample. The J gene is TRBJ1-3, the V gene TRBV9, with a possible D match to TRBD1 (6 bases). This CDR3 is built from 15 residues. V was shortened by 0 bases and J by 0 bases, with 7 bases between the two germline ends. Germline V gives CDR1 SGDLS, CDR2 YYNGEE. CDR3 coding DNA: TGTGCCAGCAGCGTAGTGGGGGCCTCTGGAAACACCATATATTTT. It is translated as CASSVVGASGNTIYF.

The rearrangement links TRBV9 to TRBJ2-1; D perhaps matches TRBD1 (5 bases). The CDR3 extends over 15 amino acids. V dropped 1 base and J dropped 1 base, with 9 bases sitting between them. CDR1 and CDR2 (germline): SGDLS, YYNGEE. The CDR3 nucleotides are TGTGCCAGCAGCGTAACCCAGGGATCCTACAATGAGCAGTTCTTC. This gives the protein CASSVTQGSYNEQFF.

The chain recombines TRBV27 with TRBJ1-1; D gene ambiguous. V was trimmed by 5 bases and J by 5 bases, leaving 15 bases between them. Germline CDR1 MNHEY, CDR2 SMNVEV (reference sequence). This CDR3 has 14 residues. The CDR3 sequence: CASSMRPGSTEAFF. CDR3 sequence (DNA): TGTGCCAGCAGTATGAGGCCCGGGAGTACTGAAGCTTTCTTT.

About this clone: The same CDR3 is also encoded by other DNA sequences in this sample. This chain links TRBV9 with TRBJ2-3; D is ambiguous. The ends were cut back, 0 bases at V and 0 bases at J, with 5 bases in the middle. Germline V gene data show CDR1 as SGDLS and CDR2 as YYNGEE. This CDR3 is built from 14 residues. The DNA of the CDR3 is TGTGCCAGCAGCGTAGAGGGCAGCACAGATACGCAGTATTTT. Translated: CASSVEGSTDTQYF.

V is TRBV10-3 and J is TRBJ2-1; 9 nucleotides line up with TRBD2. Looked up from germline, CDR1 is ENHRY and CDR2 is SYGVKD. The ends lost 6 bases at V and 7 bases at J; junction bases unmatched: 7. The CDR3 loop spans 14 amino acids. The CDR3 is CAIRPRTSANEQFF. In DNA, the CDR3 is TGTGCCATCAGACCGCGGACTAGCGCTAATGAGCAGTTCTTC.